This TCR beta chain was identified in a study of OX40 agonist ivuxolimab in advanced cancers. About the study: Of mixed ages from about 20 to 80 and averaging 60 years, the group was approximately 80% male.

Assay: immunoSEQ multiplex PCR; the TCRdb copy retains only in-frame clones and omits some. The sample holds some 45,000 clones; approximately 91% are singletons and the top ten take around a fifth. There are 16 residues in the CDR3. Between the trimmed V and J ends, which lost 5 bases and 6 bases, there was a span of 20 bases. The germline V gene has CDR1 PRHDT and CDR2 FYEKMQ (reference sequence). Findings and limits, study-wide: Relative to CD4+ cells, CD8+ T cells on average had more expanded clones. At 0.1 to 3.0 mg/kg, clonal expansion of CD4+ and CD8+ blood T cells had occurred by week 6.

A word on this clone: Its antigen is currently unknown.

The sampling schedule covered blood at baseline, cycle 4 day 1, and cycle 7 day 1. The sample consisted of CD4+ or CD8+ T cells sorted from blood, taken in a trial of the OX40 agonist ivuxolimab. The receptor's source is an adult with an advanced solid tumor such as melanoma, head and neck, liver or kidney cancer. This chain connects TRBV13 to TRBJ2-1; D perhaps matches TRBD2 (5 bases). The CDR3 nucleotides read TGTGCCAGCAGCCCGGCTTATGGTCCCGGAGGCAATGAGCAGTTCTTC. Translating gives CASSPAYGPGGNEQFF.